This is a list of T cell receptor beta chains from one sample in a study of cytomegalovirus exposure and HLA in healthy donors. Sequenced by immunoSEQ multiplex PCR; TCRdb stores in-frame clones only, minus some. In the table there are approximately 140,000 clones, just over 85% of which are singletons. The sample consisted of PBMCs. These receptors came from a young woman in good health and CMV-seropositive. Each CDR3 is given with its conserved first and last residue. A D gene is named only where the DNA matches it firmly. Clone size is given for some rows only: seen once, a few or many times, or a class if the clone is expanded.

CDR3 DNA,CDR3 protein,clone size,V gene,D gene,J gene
TGTGCCAGCAGTTTAGGGCAATTAAATCAGCCCCAGCATTTT,CASSLGQLNQPQHF,-,TRBV28,-,TRBJ1-5
TGTGCCAGCAGCTTGGGGACCCAGGGATACGAGCAGTACTTC,CASSLGTQGYEQYF,-,TRBV5-4,-,TRBJ2-7
TGTGCCTGGAGTCGGGACTTCGGGGAGACCCAGTACTTC,CAWSRDFGETQYF,-,TRBV30,-,TRBJ2-5
TGCACCAGCAGCCCTCGAGCGAGCTCCTATAATTCACCCCTCCACTTT,CTSSPRASSYNSPLHF,-,TRBV1,-,TRBJ1-6
TGTGCCAGCAGCCGGGACAGGAGAACAGATACGCAGTATTTT,CASSRDRRTDTQYF,-,TRBV5-4,TRBD1,TRBJ2-3
TGTGCCAGCAGTGGACTAGCGGGGGGAGGCGAGCAGTACTTC,CASSGLAGGGEQYF,-,TRBV2,TRBD2,TRBJ2-7
TGCGCCAGCAGCGATACCCGGGGCTCCTACAATGAGCAGTTCTTC,CASSDTRGSYNEQFF,-,TRBV5-1,-,TRBJ2-1
TGTGCCAGCATCCCGGGACAGGGGGCTTACGAGCAGTACTTC,CASIPGQGAYEQYF,-,TRBV28,TRBD1,TRBJ2-7
TGTGCCAGCAGGGTGGGAGGCTCCTACAATGAGCAGTTCTTC,CASRVGGSYNEQFF,-,TRBV7-2,-,TRBJ2-1
TGTGCCATCAGTGAGTGGGGAACTAGCAGCTCCTACGAGCAGTACTTC,CAISEWGTSSSYEQYF,once,TRBV10-3,-,TRBJ2-7
TGTGCCAGCACCCATCCTGCGGGACAGGGGACGTCCTATAATTCACCCCTCCACTTT,CASTHPAGQGTSYNSPLHF,-,TRBV28,TRBD1,TRBJ1-6
TGTGCCAGCAGCTTTGTGAAGCTATACTTCACAGATACGCAGTATTTT,CASSFVKLYFTDTQYF,-,TRBV12-1,-,TRBJ2-3
TGTGCCAGCAGCTTCCTCAGTAGCGGGAGAGAGGAGACCCAGTACTTC,CASSFLSSGREETQYF,-,TRBV11-2,TRBD2,TRBJ2-5
TGTGCCAGCAGCTTAGGAGGGCGACTAGCGGGCCACTACGAGCAGTACTTC,CASSLGGRLAGHYEQYF,-,TRBV7-9,TRBD2,TRBJ2-7
TGTGCCAGCAGCTTAGGGGGCCTTAGCTCCTACGAGCAGTACTTC,CASSLGGLSSYEQYF,-,TRBV7-9,-,TRBJ2-7
TGTGCCAGCAGCGGGACAGGCCCCTTTAATCAGCCCCAGCATTTT,CASSGTGPFNQPQHF,-,TRBV6-1,TRBD1,TRBJ1-5
TGTGCCAGCAGTGAACGGCAGGGGTACTATGGCTACACCTTC,CASSERQGYYGYTF,-,TRBV2,-,TRBJ1-2
TGCGCCAGCAGCCAAGAGATCAGTAGCGGGGGGGCAGATACGCAGTATTTT,CASSQEISSGGADTQYF,-,TRBV4-3,TRBD2,TRBJ2-3
TGTGCCAGCAGTTCGCCGGGACTAGAGTACTACGAGCAGTACTTC,CASSSPGLEYYEQYF,once,TRBV28,TRBD2,TRBJ2-7
TGTGCCAGCAGGTACAGGGAATCCTATGGCTACACCTTC,CASRYRESYGYTF,-,TRBV7-2,-,TRBJ1-2
TGTGCCAGCAGTCAGACAGAGACTTACTATGGCTACACCTTC,CASSQTETYYGYTF,-,TRBV7-9,-,TRBJ1-2
TGTGCCAGCCGTCTAAACTATGGCTACACCTTC,CASRLNYGYTF,few,TRBV6-1,-,TRBJ1-2
TGTGCCAGCGAGGGAGGGGATTCTTCATTCACCTATAATTCACCCCTCCACTTT,CASEGGDSSFTYNSPLHF,-,TRBV7-9,-,TRBJ1-6
TGTGCCAGCAGTTTCCGGGACACGGTTCAAGAGACCCAGTACTTC,CASSFRDTVQETQYF,-,TRBV2,-,TRBJ2-5
TGTGCCAGCAGCTCCGGGACAGTTAGCACAGATACGCAGTATTTT,CASSSGTVSTDTQYF,-,TRBV7-9,TRBD1,TRBJ2-3
TGTGCCACCAGCAGAGAACAGGGGGTCAGGGAAAAACTGTTTTTT,CATSREQGVREKLFF,-,TRBV15,TRBD1,TRBJ1-4
TGTGCCAGCAGTTTAACTATGGTAGCGGGGGGGGGCGGCGGGGAGCTGTTTTTT,CASSLTMVAGGGGGELFF,-,TRBV28,TRBD2,TRBJ2-2
TGCGCCAGCACTCGGGACAGGGGCAATTCACCCCTCCACTTT,CASTRDRGNSPLHF,-,TRBV5-1,TRBD1,TRBJ1-6
TGTGCCAGCAGCTTACAGGGGGGCACTGAAGCTTTCTTT,CASSLQGGTEAFF,-,TRBV7-9,TRBD1,TRBJ1-1
TGTGCCAGCAGTCGCACAGGGTTACCCTACGAGCAGTACTTC,CASSRTGLPYEQYF,-,TRBV27,-,TRBJ2-7
TGTGCCAGCTCAGGGGCCGGGACAGGGGCGTACGAGCAGTACTTC,CASSGAGTGAYEQYF,once,TRBV18,TRBD1,TRBJ2-7